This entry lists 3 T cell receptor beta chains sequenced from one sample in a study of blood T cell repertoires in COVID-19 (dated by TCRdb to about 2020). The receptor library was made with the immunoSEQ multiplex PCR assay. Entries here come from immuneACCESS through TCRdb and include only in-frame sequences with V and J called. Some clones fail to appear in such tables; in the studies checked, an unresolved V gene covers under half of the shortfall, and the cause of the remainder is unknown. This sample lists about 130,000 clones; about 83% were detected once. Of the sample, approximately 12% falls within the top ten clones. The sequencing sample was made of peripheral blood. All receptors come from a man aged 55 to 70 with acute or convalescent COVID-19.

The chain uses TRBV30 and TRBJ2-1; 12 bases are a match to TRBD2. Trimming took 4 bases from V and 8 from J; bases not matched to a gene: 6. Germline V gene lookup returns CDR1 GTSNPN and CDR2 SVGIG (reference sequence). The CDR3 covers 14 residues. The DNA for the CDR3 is TGTGCCTGGACTAGCGGGAGGGCCGGCGATGAGCAGTTCTTC. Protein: CAWTSGRAGDEQFF.

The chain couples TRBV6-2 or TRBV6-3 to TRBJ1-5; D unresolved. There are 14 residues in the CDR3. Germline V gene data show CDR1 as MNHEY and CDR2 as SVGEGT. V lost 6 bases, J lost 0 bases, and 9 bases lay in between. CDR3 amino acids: CASSGLNSNQPQHF. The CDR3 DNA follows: TGTGCCAGCAGCGGACTGAATAGCAATCAGCCCCAGCATTTT.

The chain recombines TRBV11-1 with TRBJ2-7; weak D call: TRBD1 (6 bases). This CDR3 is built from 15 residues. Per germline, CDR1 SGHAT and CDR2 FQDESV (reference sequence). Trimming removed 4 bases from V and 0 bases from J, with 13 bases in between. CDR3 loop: CASSSRGGFSYEQYF. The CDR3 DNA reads TGTGCCAGCAGCTCCAGGGGCGGGTTCTCCTACGAGCAGTACTTC.